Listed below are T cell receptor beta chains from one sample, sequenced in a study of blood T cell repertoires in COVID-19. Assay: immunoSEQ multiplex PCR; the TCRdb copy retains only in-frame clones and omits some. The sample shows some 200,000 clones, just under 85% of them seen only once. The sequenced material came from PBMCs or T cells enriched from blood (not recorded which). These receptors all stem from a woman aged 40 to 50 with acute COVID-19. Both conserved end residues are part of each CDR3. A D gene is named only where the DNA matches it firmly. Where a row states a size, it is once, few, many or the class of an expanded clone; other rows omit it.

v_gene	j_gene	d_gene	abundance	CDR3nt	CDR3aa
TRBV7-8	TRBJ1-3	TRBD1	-	TGTGCCAGCAGCTCAGGGGGGCCCGAAGCCTCTGGAAACACCATATATTTT	CASSSGGPEASGNTIYF
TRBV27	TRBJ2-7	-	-	TGTGCCAGCAGTCCGAGACAGCGTAGCTACGAGCAGTACTTC	CASSPRQRSYEQYF
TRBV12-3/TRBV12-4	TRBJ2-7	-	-	TGTGCCAGCAAACCCGGGAGTACCTACGAGCAGTACTTC	CASKPGSTYEQYF
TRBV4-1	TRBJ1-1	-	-	TGCGCCAGCAGCCGGGGCGGACGTGGCACTGAAGCTTTCTTT	CASSRGGRGTEAFF
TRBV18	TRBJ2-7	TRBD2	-	TGTGCCAGCTCAAGGAGGACTAGCGGGGAGCTCTACGAGCAGTACTTC	CASSRRTSGELYEQYF
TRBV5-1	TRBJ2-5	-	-	TGCGCCAGCAGCTTTTACAGGAACCAAGAGACCCAGTACTTC	CASSFYRNQETQYF
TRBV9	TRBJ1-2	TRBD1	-	TGTGCCAGCAGCGTAGGAGGGGGCAACTATGGCTACACCTTC	CASSVGGGNYGYTF
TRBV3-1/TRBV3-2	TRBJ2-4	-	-	TGTGCCAGCAGCCAAGCGCTAGCGAGGAAAAACATTCAGTACTTC	CASSQALARKNIQYF
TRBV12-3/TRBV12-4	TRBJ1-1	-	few	TGTGCCAGCAGCTACTTCCCGAACACTGAAGCTTTCTTT	CASSYFPNTEAFF
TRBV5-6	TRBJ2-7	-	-	TGTGCCAGCAGCTTGGGGGGGGACTTCTACGAGCAGTACTTC	CASSLGGDFYEQYF